This T cell receptor beta chain emerged from a study of blood T cells in healthy people across ages. Study background: The capture of about one barcoded beta molecule per two T cells was achieved by template switching. Points from the study as a whole: Age brought a roughly linear fall in TCR beta diversity measured per million T cells. In long-lived donors, naive CD4+ cell counts and diversity exceeded those of aged donors.

A J-beta primer mix and a sample-barcoded 5' primer were used in a second PCR of about 7 to 11 cycles. A minimum of 2.5 million CDR3-containing paired-end reads was obtained for each sample. TCRdb reprocessed the 5' RACE reads via MiXCR and lists one record per CDR3 protein. The data contain 750,000 or so distinct CDR3 sequences, around a quarter of them singletons. As concerns this clonotype: No antigen is known for it.

V was shortened by 2 bases and J by 9 bases, with 13 bases between the two germline ends. The V gene's germline CDR1 is KGHSH and CDR2 LQKENI. The CDR3 has 13 residues. These data also formed part of another study, on T cells of mothers and their children.

The sequenced sample was blood. V and J are TRBV18 and TRBJ2-5; D may be TRBD2 (6 bases). This TCR was recovered from a boy between 5 and 17 years old in good health. The CDR3 loop is CASSPAGGTAQYF. The CDR3 region has the DNA TGTGCCAGCTCACCAGCCGGCGGGACGGCCCAGTACTTC.